These 23 T cell receptor beta chains were all obtained from the same sample, sequenced in a study of blood T cell repertoires in COVID-19. Using immunoSEQ multiplex PCR, the repertoire was profiled, and TCRdb retains in-frame clones only, with some absent. Here the sample spans 150,000 or so clones, roughly 84% being singletons. Input material: peripheral blood. These receptors came from a woman in her sixties or seventies with COVID-19, enrolled during active disease.

This clone was counted only a few times. This rearrangement joins TRBV5-5 to TRBJ2-1; 11 nucleotides line up with TRBD1. The junction had 14 bases not matched to a gene; V was cut back by 2 bases and J by 7 bases. Per the germline V gene, CDR1 is SGHKS and CDR2 is YYEKEE (reference sequence). The CDR3 contains 18 residues. The chain's CDR3 is CASSFRTGGANEWNEQFF. CDR3 in DNA: TGTGCCAGCAGCTTCCGGACAGGGGGCGCGAACGAATGGAATGAGCAGTTCTTC.

This sequence joins TRBV28 and TRBJ2-5; 8 bases line up with TRBD2. The CDR3 is 15 residues long. Germline assignment: CDR1 MDHEN and CDR2 SYDVKM. V was clipped by 6 bases and J by 2 bases; unmatched bases: 8. Here the CDR3 reads CASSISGSFQETQYF. Written as DNA, the CDR3 is TGTGCCAGCAGCATAAGCGGGAGTTTTCAAGAGACCCAGTACTTC.

The V and J genes are TRBV2 and TRBJ2-7; D is perhaps TRBD1 (6 bases). This CDR3 has 13 residues. Trimming took off 7 bases at V and 2 bases at J, with 12 bases between the two ends. In germline, CDR1 is SNHLY, CDR2 FYNNEI. The DNA for the CDR3 is TGTGCCAGCATCGAGGGGGATACCTACGAGCAGTACTTC. It specifies CASIEGDTYEQYF. The full variable domain, with the rest looked up from reference TRBV2 and TRBJ2-7, is EPEVTQTPSHQVTQMGQEVILRCVPISNHLYFYWYRQILGQKVEFLVSFYNNEISEKSEIFDDQFSVERPDGSNFTLKIRSTKLEDSAMYFCASIEGDTYEQYFGPGTRLTVT.

The J gene is TRBJ2-7, the V gene TRBV6-1; 7 nucleotides agree with TRBD1. V shed 0 bases and J 2 bases; nucleotides not matched to a gene: 4. The CDR3 has 15 amino acids. Germline values: CDR1 MNHNS, CDR2 SASEGT. In DNA, the CDR3 is TGTGCCAGCAGTGAAGCGGGGACAGCGACCTACGAGCAGTACTTC. Protein: CASSEAGTATYEQYF.

The V call is TRBV19, the J call TRBJ2-1; 9 bases agree with TRBD2. The CDR3 loop spans 15 amino acids. Per germline, CDR1 LNHDA and CDR2 SQIVND (reference sequence). V shed 5 bases and J 8 bases; nucleotides not matched to a gene: 10. For the CDR3, the DNA is TGTGCCAGTAGTTTAGCGGGAGTTCGTATCTATGAGCAGTTCTTC. It yields the protein CASSLAGVRIYEQFF.

This chain joins TRBV12-3 or TRBV12-4 and TRBJ1-5; D is ambiguous. The CDR3 spans 11 residues. Trimming took off 8 bases at V and 6 bases at J, with 8 bases between the two ends. The CDR3 loop reads CASGRGQPQHF. The CDR3 region has the DNA TGTGCCAGCGGCCGGGGTCAGCCCCAGCATTTT.

This clone was observed once. This chain uses TRBV6-5 with TRBJ1-2, with TRBD1 matching 10 bases. The V and J ends lost 10 bases and 6 bases, in that order; junction bases with no gene match: 14. CDR1 MNHEY and CDR2 SVGAGI come from the germline V gene. The CDR3 has 15 amino acids. The CDR3 nucleotides are TGTGCCACCCCTAGTCAGGGACAGGGGATCAATGGCTACACCTTC. Its translation: CATPSQGQGINGYTF.

The chain recombines TRBV19 with TRBJ1-6; 7 positions match TRBD1. V lost 3 bases and J lost 5; bases outside the gene matches: 13. Per the germline V gene, CDR1 is LNHDA and CDR2 is SQIVND (reference sequence). The CDR3 covers 18 residues. The CDR3 sequence is CASSILQRLGQNNSPLHF. The CDR3 DNA sequence: TGTGCCAGTAGTATCCTCCAACGTCTGGGACAGAATAATTCACCCCTCCACTTT.

J is TRBJ2-3 and V is TRBV7-9, with unresolved D. The V end was cut by 2 bases, the J end by 4 bases, with 4 bases between. This CDR3 comprises 12 residues. From germline, CDR1 is SEHNR and CDR2 FQNEAQ (reference sequence). CDR3 nucleotide sequence: TGTGCCAGCAGCTTATCCGCAGATACGCAGTATTTT. It encodes CASSLSADTQYF.

This chain links TRBV6-5 with TRBJ1-4; a weak D match, TRBD1 (6 bases). The germline V gene encodes CDR1 MNHEY and CDR2 SVGAGI. There are 15 residues in the CDR3. V lost 8 bases, J lost 8 bases, and 21 bases lay in between. The CDR3 spells CASGQPATPREKLFF. CDR3 DNA sequence: TGTGCCAGCGGACAGCCGGCGACTCCACGGGAAAAACTGTTTTTT.

The genes are TRBV30 and TRBJ1-1; maybe TRBD1 (5 bases). Trimming left V 1 base short and J 0 bases short, with 9 bases between. The CDR3 loop spans 14 amino acids. Germline V gives CDR1 GTSNPN, CDR2 SVGIG (reference sequence). The DNA for the CDR3 is TGTGCCTGGAGTGCAGGGCGCATGAACACTGAAGCTTTCTTT. Translation: CAWSAGRMNTEAFF.

The V call is TRBV10-2, the J call TRBJ1-5; a weak D match, TRBD1 (5 bases). This CDR3 is 12 amino acids long. Germline V gives CDR1 WSHSY, CDR2 SAAADI. The V end was cut by 7 bases, the J end by 6 bases, with 10 bases between. CDR3 protein: CASTAGGQPQHF. The CDR3 bases are TGCGCCAGCACAGCGGGGGGTCAGCCCCAGCATTTT.

This clone has only one observation. The chain is built from TRBV27 and TRBJ2-7; 7 nucleotides line up with TRBD2. J lost 3 bases, V lost 4 bases, and 9 bases had no gene match. The CDR3 consists of 15 residues. From germline, CDR1 is MNHEY and CDR2 SMNVEV (reference sequence). The CDR3 loop is CASSSSGSGGYEQYF. DNA of the CDR3: TGTGCCAGCAGTTCCTCGGGTTCGGGAGGCTACGAGCAGTACTTC.

Concerning this clone itself: Other DNA sequences in the sample encode the same CDR3. This chain joins TRBV6-5 and TRBJ2-1; tentatively, D is TRBD1 (6 bases). The CDR3 is 15 amino acids. Between the trimmed V and J ends, which lost 0 bases and 2 bases, there was a span of 8 bases. Germline assignment: CDR1 MNHEY and CDR2 SVGAGI. The CDR3 nucleotides read TGTGCCAGCAGTTACTCGGGGACAACCTACAATGAGCAGTTCTTC. It specifies CASSYSGTTYNEQFF.

The rearrangement uses TRBV9 and TRBJ2-2; a possible D gene is TRBD1 (5 bases). The germline V gene has CDR1 SGDLS and CDR2 YYNGEE. Trimming stripped 0 bases from V and 7 bases from J, with 10 bases between. The CDR3 totals 14 residues. The CDR3: CASSVGRVVGELFF. CDR3 in DNA: TGTGCCAGCAGCGTAGGCAGGGTAGTCGGGGAGCTGTTTTTT.

The rearrangement uses TRBV7-3 and TRBJ2-2; D is uncertain. The V gene lost 5 bases and the J gene lost 1 base, with 11 bases spanning the gap. This CDR3 has 15 amino acids. The V gene's germline CDR1 is SGHTA and CDR2 FQGTGA. The CDR3 DNA reads as TGTGCCAGCAGCCTAAACAGACAGAACACCGGGGAGCTGTTTTTT. This translates into CASSLNRQNTGELFF.

This clone came up once. The chain has TRBV28 and TRBJ2-1, with TRBD1 matching 8 bases. Per germline, CDR1 MDHEN and CDR2 SYDVKM. This CDR3 contains 14 residues. V was pared by 9 bases and J by 2 bases, with 6 bases of the junction left unmatched. CDR3 sequence: CASRQGATYNEQFF. CDR3 in DNA: TGTGCCAGTCGCCAGGGGGCAACCTACAATGAGCAGTTCTTC. The complete variable domain, with remaining parts taken from reference TRBV28 and TRBJ2-1, reads DVKVTQSSRYLVKRTGEKVFLECVQDMDHENMFWYRQDPGLGLRLIYFSYDVKMKEKGDIPEGYSVSREKKERFSLILESASTNQTSMYLCASRQGATYNEQFFGPGTRLTVL.

The chain is built from TRBV2 and TRBJ1-1; D unclear. Trimming cost V 7 bases and J 4 bases, with 16 bases left between them. From germline, CDR1 is SNHLY and CDR2 FYNNEI. The CDR3 loop spans 14 amino acids. The CDR3, as DNA: TGTGCCAGCACCCGAGGGTCCCCACGCACTGAAGCTTTCTTT. It specifies CASTRGSPRTEAFF.

The genes are TRBV5-1 and TRBJ2-7; maybe TRBD1 (6 bases). CDR3 length: 11 residues. Germline V lookup: CDR1 SGHRS, CDR2 YFSETQ. Trimming removed 3 bases at V and 5 bases at J, with 6 bases between. The CDR3 protein is CASSYRDEQYV. CDR3 nucleotide sequence: TGCGCCAGCAGCTACAGGGACGAGCAGTACGTC.

This chain connects TRBV7-8 to TRBJ2-7; D may be TRBD2 (6 bases). The V end lost 5 bases, the J end lost 5 bases, and 22 bases lay between the germline ends. The CDR3 contains 16 residues. Germline V gene data show CDR1 as SGHVS and CDR2 as FQNEAQ. CDR3 loop: CASSRLGSALVHEQYV. The CDR3 DNA is TGTGCCAGCAGCCGCCTCGGGAGCGCCCTCGTCCACGAGCAGTACGTC.

This chain uses TRBV3-1 (or the pseudogene TRBV3-2) with TRBJ1-2, with 7 nucleotides matching TRBD1. CDR1 is LGHDT, CDR2 YNNKEL, per germline (reference sequence). CDR3 size: 14 residues. V trimming: 5 bases; J trimming: 2 bases; junction bases outside the gene matches: 5. The CDR3 DNA reads as TGTGCCAGCAGCGACAGGGCTTCAAACTATGGCTACACCTTC. The encoded protein is CASSDRASNYGYTF.

V gene TRBV5-1 combines with J gene TRBJ1-4; D unclear. V was cut by 0 bases and J by 6 bases, with 9 bases left in between. The CDR3 consists of 14 residues. CDR1 is SGHRS, CDR2 YFSETQ, per germline. The CDR3 DNA reads TGCGCCAGCAGCTTGGGCGTTATTGATGAAAAACTGTTTTTT. Translating gives CASSLGVIDEKLFF. Complete variable domain (other parts from reference TRBV5-1 and TRBJ1-4): KAGVTQTPRYLIKTRGQQVTLSCSPISGHRSVSWYQQTPGQGLQFLFEYFSETQRNKGNFPGRFSGRQFSNSRSEMNVSTLELGDSALYLCASSLGVIDEKLFFGSGTQLSVL.

The J gene is TRBJ1-2, the V gene TRBV6-5; D unresolved. V lost 11 bases and J lost 4, with 11 bases in between. CDR1 is MNHEY, CDR2 SVGAGI, per germline. The CDR3 spans 11 residues. For the CDR3, the DNA is TGTGCCGTATCCTCGGGCTATGGCTACACCTTC. This sequence encodes CAVSSGYGYTF.